The clone carrying this TCR beta chain was found a few times. The antigen remains unidentified. Other DNA sequences within the sample encode an identical CDR3. These data originate in a study of T cell responses to AZD1222 COVID-19 vaccine. Study-wide context: Second-dose intervals of approximately 4 or approximately 12 weeks were pooled.

Study-wide points: Clonal diversity may have been underestimated, and the donors were mostly white British, with more females than males. Spike regions recognized by vaccine-associated CD4 TCRs spanned the protein, led by 160-218 and 743-854.

Trimming removed 3 bases from V and 4 bases from J, with 7 bases in between. Germline loops: CDR1 KGHSH, CDR2 LQKENI. The CDR3 covers 13 residues. The assay was immunoSEQ multiplex PCR, and TCRdb's table has in-frame clones only and misses some. The sample holds some 170,000 clones, roughly nine tenths seen once. V is TRBV18 and J is TRBJ1-5, with unresolved D. The sample was peripheral blood, taken on day 0 of AZD1222 vaccination. This clonotype was obtained from an adult in good health. The CDR3 DNA sequence: TGTGCCAGCTCACCCGGCGGTAATCAGCCCCAGCATTTT. Its protein product is CASSPGGNQPQHF.